The entry below gives a single T cell receptor (beta chain) sequence along with its context. The antigen remains unidentified. The sample belongs to a study of beta chain features in type 1 diabetes. Points from the study as a whole: Within each of all four CD4+ subsets, Type 1 diabetes patients had TCRB CDR3s that were moderately but significantly shorter. VDJ junctions in type 1 diabetes patients carried more deletions and fewer insertions. Cells carrying high TCR expression could end up over-represented when cDNA is sequenced.

The investigators reverse transcribed all of the isolated RNA, so they sequenced expressed TCRB transcripts. Sequenced by immunoSEQ multiplex PCR; TCRdb stores in-frame clones only, minus some. Of approximately 600,000 clones listed, roughly 12% are singletons. The CDR3 length is 12 residues. The V end was cut by 0 bases, the J end by 3 bases, with 6 bases between. Per the germline V gene, CDR1 is GTSNPN and CDR2 is SVGIG (reference sequence). Sequencing was carried out using naive CD4+ T cells from blood. The sequence was obtained from a man aged 25-45 years with type 1 diabetes. The J gene is TRBJ2-7, the V gene TRBV30; no definite D call. The CDR3 sequence is CAWSVLLYEQYF. Here the CDR3 DNA reads TGTGCCTGGAGTGTACTTCTCTACGAGCAGTACTTC.